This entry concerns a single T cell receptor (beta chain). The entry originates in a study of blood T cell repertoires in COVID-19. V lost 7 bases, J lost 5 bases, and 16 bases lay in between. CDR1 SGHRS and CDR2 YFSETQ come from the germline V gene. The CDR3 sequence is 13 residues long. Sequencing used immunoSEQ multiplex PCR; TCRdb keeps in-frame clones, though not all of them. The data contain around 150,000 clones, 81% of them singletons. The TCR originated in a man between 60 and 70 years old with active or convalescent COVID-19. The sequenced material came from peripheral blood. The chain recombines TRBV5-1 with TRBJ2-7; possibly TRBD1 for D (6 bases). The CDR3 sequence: CASGQGSMNEQYF. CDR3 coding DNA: TGCGCCAGCGGGCAGGGGTCCATGAACGAGCAGTACTTC. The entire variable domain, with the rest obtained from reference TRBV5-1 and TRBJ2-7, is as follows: KAGVTQTPRYLIKTRGQQVTLSCSPISGHRSVSWYQQTPGQGLQFLFEYFSETQRNKGNFPGRFSGRQFSNSRSEMNVSTLELGDSALYLCASGQGSMNEQYFGPGTRLTVT.